The TCR beta chain under discussion was sequenced for a study of blood T cell repertoires in COVID-19. Produced via immunoSEQ multiplex PCR; TCRdb's table is partial and in-frame only. The sample records 150,000 to 200,000 clones, approximately 80% being singletons. Enrollees, about 18 to 90 years old, lived in fewer than 25 US areas. Recovery meant two consecutive negative NP/OP PCR tests, professional clearance, or resolved symptoms. Germline CDR1 and CDR2: MNHEY and SMNVEV (reference sequence). The length of the CDR3 is 15 residues. V was cut by 8 bases and J by 4 bases, with 21 bases left in between.

This receptor was identified in a woman aged 45-59 years who had recovered from COVID-19. The chain links TRBV27 to TRBJ2-7; a weak D match, TRBD2 (8 bases). Material: PBMCs or T cells enriched from blood (not recorded which). The CDR3 is CASQGEAGAEYEQYF. The CDR3, as DNA: TGTGCCAGCCAGGGGGAAGCGGGAGCGGAATACGAGCAGTACTTC.